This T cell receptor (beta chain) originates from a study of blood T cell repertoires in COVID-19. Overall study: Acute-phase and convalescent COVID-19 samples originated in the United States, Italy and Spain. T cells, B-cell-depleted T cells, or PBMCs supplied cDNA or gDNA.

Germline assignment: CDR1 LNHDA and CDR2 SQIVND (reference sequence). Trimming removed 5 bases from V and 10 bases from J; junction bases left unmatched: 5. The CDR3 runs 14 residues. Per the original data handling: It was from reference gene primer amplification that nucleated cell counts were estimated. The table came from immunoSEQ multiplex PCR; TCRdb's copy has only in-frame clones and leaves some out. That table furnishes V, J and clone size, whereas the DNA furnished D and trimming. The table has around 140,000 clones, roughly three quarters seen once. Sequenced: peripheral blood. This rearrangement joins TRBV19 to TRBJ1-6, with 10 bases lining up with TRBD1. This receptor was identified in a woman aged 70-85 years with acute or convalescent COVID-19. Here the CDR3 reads CASSGGQGGSPLHF. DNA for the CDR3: TGTGCCAGTAGTGGAGGACAGGGGGGATCACCCCTCCACTTT.